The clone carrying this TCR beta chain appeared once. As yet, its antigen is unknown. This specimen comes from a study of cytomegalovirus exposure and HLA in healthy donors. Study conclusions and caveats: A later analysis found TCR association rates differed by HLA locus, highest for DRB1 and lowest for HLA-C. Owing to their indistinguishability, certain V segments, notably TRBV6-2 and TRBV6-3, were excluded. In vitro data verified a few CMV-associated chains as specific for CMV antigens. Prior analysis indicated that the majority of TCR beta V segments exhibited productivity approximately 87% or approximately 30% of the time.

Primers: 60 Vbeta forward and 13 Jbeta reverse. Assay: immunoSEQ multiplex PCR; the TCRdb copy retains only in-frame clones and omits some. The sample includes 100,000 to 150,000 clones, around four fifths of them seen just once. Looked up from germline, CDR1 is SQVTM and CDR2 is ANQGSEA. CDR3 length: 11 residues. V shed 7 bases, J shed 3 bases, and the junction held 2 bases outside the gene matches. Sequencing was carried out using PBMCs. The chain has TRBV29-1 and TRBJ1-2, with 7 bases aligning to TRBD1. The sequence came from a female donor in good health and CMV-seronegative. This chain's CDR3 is CSAGTDYGYTF. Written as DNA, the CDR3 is TGCAGCGCCGGGACAGACTATGGCTACACCTTC.